This T cell receptor (beta chain) originates from a study of blood T cells in healthy people across ages. Each donor's blood draw was 7.5 to 10 milliliters of peripheral blood. A second PCR of 7 to 11 cycles used a sample-barcoded 5' primer and a J-beta primer mix. TCRdb re-called the 5' RACE reads through MiXCR, storing one row per CDR3 protein. The profile shows roughly 1,500,000 distinct CDR3 sequences, approximately 42% of them singletons. On this clonotype: Its matching antigen is unknown.

Study-wide points: It was found that TCR beta diversity correlated strongly with the percentage of naive T cells. Estimates based on one million T cells were treated as lower bounds. TCR beta diversity per million T cells fell roughly linearly with age.

This receptor was obtained from a woman between 18 and 29 years old in good health. What was sequenced was blood.

CDR3 loop: CSARGGAGGYNEQFF. The CDR3 DNA reads as TGCAGTGCTAGAGGAGGTGCGGGAGGTTACAATGAGCAGTTCTTC. The chain joins TRBV20-1 to TRBJ2-1; TRBD2 matches 8 bases. The CDR3 sequence is 15 residues long. Losses at the gene ends were 1 base for V and 4 bases for J; bases not matched to a gene: 6. CDR1 and CDR2 (germline): DFQATT, SNEGSKA (reference sequence).